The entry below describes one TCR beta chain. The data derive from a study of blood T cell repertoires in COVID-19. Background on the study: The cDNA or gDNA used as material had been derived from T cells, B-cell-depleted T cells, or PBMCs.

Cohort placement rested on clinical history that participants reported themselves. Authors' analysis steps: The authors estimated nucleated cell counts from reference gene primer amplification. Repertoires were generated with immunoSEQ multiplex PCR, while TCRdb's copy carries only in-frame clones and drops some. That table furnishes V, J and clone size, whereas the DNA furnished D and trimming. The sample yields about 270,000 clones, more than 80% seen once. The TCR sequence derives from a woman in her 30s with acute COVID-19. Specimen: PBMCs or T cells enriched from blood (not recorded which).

In DNA form, the CDR3 reads TGCGCCAGCAGCCAAAGGACAGATGAGCAGTTCTTC. Translating it yields CASSQRTDEQFF. The gene calls are TRBV4-1 and TRBJ2-1; TRBD1 might be the D (6 bases). Germline lookup yields CDR1 MGHRA and CDR2 YSYEKL. This CDR3 region has 12 residues. Deletions cut 2 bases from V and 8 bases from J, with 7 bases between.